The clone carrying this TCR beta chain appeared a few times. TCRdb reprocessed the 5' RACE reads with MiXCR, giving one entry per CDR3 protein. Among about 160,000 distinct CDR3 sequences listed, roughly 10% were seen once. Per the germline V gene, CDR1 is GTSNPN and CDR2 is SVGIG (reference sequence). The length of the CDR3 is 13 residues. Trimming left V 4 bases short and J 6 bases short, with 12 bases between. The source of the sample is a study of CD8 T cells in ankylosing spondylitis. The clonotype was recovered from a female donor with ankylosing spondylitis or in good health (not recorded which). This chain links TRBV30 with TRBJ2-2, with no clear D. The material sequenced was blood, either unsorted or a sorted T cell fraction (not recorded which). The CDR3 sequence: CAWTVIKAGELFF. CDR3 coding DNA: TGTGCCTGGACCGTAATAAAGGCCGGGGAGCTGTTTTTT.